This T cell receptor beta chain is from a study of shared clonotypes between healthy human individuals. How the authors handled the data: Because ImmunoSEQ provided only junction sequences with no quality scores, the filtering differed. Assay used: immunoSEQ multiplex PCR; TCRdb lists only in-frame clones, some missing. That table supplies the V and J calls and clone size; D and trimming were determined from the DNA. The sample lists about 1.5 million clones; 95% to 99% were seen once. V gave up 4 bases and J gave up 4 bases, with 15 bases separating them. Germline V gene lookup returns CDR1 SGHRS and CDR2 YFSETQ. The CDR3 spans 15 residues.

V and J are TRBV5-1 and TRBJ2-1, with D perhaps assigned TRBD1 or TRBD2 (5 bases each). The sequencing sample was made of naive CD4+ T cells sorted from blood. Subset defined: CD45RA+ positively selected. This clonotype originated in a man aged 25 to 45 in good health. In DNA, the CDR3 is TGCGCCAGCAGCGGGGACCGATGGGGGTACAATGAGCAGTTCTTC. It codes for CASSGDRWGYNEQFF.